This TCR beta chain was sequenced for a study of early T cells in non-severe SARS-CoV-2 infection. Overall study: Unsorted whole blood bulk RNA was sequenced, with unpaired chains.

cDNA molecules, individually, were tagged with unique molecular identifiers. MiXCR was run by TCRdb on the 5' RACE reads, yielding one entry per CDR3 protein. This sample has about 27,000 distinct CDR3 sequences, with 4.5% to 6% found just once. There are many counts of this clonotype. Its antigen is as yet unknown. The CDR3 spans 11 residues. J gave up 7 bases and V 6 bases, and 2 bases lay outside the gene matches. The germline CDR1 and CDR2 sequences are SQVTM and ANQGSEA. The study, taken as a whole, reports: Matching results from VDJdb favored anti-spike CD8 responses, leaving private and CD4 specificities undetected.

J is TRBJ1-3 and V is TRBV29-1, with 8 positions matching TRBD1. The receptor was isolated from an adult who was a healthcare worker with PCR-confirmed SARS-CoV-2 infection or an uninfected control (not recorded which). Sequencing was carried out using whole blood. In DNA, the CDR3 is TGCAGCGTAGACAGGGGTAACACCATATATTTT. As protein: CSVDRGNTIYF.